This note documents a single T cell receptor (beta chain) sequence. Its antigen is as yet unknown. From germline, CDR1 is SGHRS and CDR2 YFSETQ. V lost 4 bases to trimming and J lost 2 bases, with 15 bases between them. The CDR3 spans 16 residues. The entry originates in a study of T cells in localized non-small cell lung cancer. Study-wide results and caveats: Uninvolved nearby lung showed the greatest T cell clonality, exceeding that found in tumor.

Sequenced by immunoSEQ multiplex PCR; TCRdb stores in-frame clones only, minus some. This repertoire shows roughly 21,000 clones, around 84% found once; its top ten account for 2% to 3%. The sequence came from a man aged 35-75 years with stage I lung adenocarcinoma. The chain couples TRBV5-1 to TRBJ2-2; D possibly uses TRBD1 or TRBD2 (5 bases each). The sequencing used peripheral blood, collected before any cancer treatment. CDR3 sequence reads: CASSLTGTRNTGELFF. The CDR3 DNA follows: TGCGCCAGCAGCCTCACCGGGACCCGTAACACCGGGGAGCTGTTTTTT.